The 10 T cell receptor beta chains reported below all come from one sample, sequenced in a study of tumor and adjacent non-tumor tissue in lung cancer. Three rounds of nested PCR, following a modified ARM-PCR protocol, produced the TCRbeta library. TCRdb redid the calling of the multiplex PCR reads with MiXCR, one entry per CDR3 protein. This sample has some 200,000 distinct CDR3 sequences, with over 55% found just once. The template was RNA from unsorted bulk tissue. Sequenced sample: lung tumor tissue. These receptors were obtained from a man aged 60 to 75 with non-small cell lung cancer.

As regards this clonotype: The junction and the germline gene differ at one end; a read error may be behind it. The V and J genes are TRBV20-1 and TRBJ2-6; 9 bases match TRBD1. Germline V gene lookup returns CDR1 DFQATT and CDR2 SNEGSKA (reference sequence). This CDR3 has 17 residues. CDR3 sequence (DNA): TGCAGTGCTAGAGCCATACAGGGGGCGGCTGGGGCCAACCTCCTGACTTTC. Translating gives CSARAIQGAAGANLLTF.

With regard to this clonotype: The junction shows a germline mismatch at one end, possibly a read error. The chain combines TRBV11-2 with TRBJ1-2, with D perhaps TRBD1 (5 bases). The CDR3 consists of 13 residues. Germline loops: CDR1 SGHAT, CDR2 FQNNGV. The CDR3 sequence: CTSSSRGSYGYTF. The CDR3 DNA follows: TGTACCAGCAGCTCTCGGGGGAGCTATGGTTACACCTTC.

The J gene is TRBJ2-2, the V gene TRBV20-1; D remains ambiguous. The V end was cut by 8 bases, the J end by 6 bases, with 16 bases between. Per germline, CDR1 DFQATT and CDR2 SNEGSKA (reference sequence). The CDR3 spans 13 residues. The CDR3 loop reads CSTIRARAGELFF. The CDR3 bases are TGCAGTACTATACGTGCTAGGGCCGGGGAGCTGTTTTTT.

Remarks on this clonotype: A much larger clone lies a single base off, so this may be a read error. The chain joins TRBV20-1 to TRBJ1-6; D unclear. The CDR3 spans 13 residues. Germline CDR1 DFQATT, CDR2 SNEGSKA (reference sequence). Trimming removed 3 bases from V and 7 bases from J, with 10 bases in between. CDR3 protein: CSARPTGNSPLHF. The CDR3, as DNA: TGCAGTGCTAGGCCGACGGGGAATTCACCCCTCCACTTT.

Concerning this clonotype itself: Being one base from a much bigger clone, this may be a read error. The CDR3 spells CSASRSYNEQFF. CDR3 bases: TGCAGCGCATCACGGTCCTACAATGAGCAGTTCTTC. This sequence joins TRBV29-1 and TRBJ2-1; no clear D. V gave up 7 bases and J gave up 1 base, with 8 bases separating them. The CDR3 sequence is 12 residues long. Germline V CDR1 and CDR2: SQVTM, ANQGSEA.

This clonotype has just a few counts. A much larger clone is a single base away; this may be a read error. The rearrangement joins TRBV11-2 to TRBJ2-3; possibly TRBD2 for D (7 bases). CDR3 size: 15 residues. V lost 5 bases and J 1 base, leaving 13 bases between the germline ends. The germline gives CDR1 SGHAT, CDR2 FQNNGV. The CDR3 loop reads CASSQRGAGTDTQYF. In nucleotides, the CDR3 is TGTGCCAGCAGCCAACGGGGGGCCGGCACAGATACGCAGTATTTT. The full variable domain, completed using reference TRBV11-2 and TRBJ2-3, is EAGVAQSPRYKIIEKRQSVAFWCNPISGHATLYWYQQILGQGPKLLIQFQNNGVVDDSQLPKDRFSAERLKGVDSTLKIQPAKLEDSAVYLCASSQRGAGTDTQYFGPGTRLTVL.

Worth noting for this clonotype: A clone one base away is much larger, so this may be a read error. The gene calls are TRBV20-1 and TRBJ2-5; D gene uncertain. CDR3 size: 11 residues. Germline V gene sequence: CDR1 DFQATT, CDR2 SNEGSKA (reference sequence). CDR3 sequence: CSARDVESQYF. The CDR3 DNA sequence: TGCAGTGCTAGAGATGTTGAGAGCCAGTACTTC.

For this clonotype: Its ends do not fully match the called genes, so a read error is possible. This chain's CDR3 is CATSDRGQGRPLNYDYTF. CDR3 DNA sequence: TGTGCCACCAGTGATCGCGGACAGGGCCGTCCCTTAAACTATGACTACACCTTC. This chain joins TRBV24-1 and TRBJ1-2, with 8 bases aligning to TRBD1. Germline V gene lookup returns CDR1 KGHDR and CDR2 SFDVKD. The CDR3 extends over 18 amino acids.

Only one count was recorded for this clonotype. The genes are TRBV2 and TRBJ1-2; the D gene is possibly TRBD1 (5 bases). The CDR3 consists of 12 residues. CDR1 and CDR2 from the germline V gene are SNHLY and FYNNEI. Between the trimmed V and J ends, which lost 5 bases and 6 bases, there was a span of 10 bases. This chain's CDR3 is CASSYRGDGYTF. CDR3 DNA: TGTGCCAGCAGTTACAGAGGGGATGGCTACACCTTC.

This clonotype was observed once. One end of the junction is discordant with germline, which a read error may explain. V usage is TRBV5-5 and J usage is TRBJ2-5, with 7 nucleotides matching TRBD2. This CDR3 contains 15 residues. Per germline, CDR1 SGHKS and CDR2 YYEKEE (reference sequence). Here the CDR3 reads CANSLGGLGQETQYF. The CDR3 DNA follows: TGTGCCAACAGCTTGGGAGGGTTAGGTCAAGAGACCCAGTACTTC.